This T cell receptor (beta chain) was documented in a study of CD8+ T cells in alopecia areata. Reverse transcribed after extraction, RNA yielded cDNA as the sequencing template. Using immunoSEQ multiplex PCR, the repertoire was profiled, and TCRdb retains in-frame clones only, with some absent. The sample lists about 98,000 clones; about 40% were seen once. A FACSAria was used to sort CD4+ and CD8+ T cells. These cells came from PBMCs. As regards this clone: The antigen remains undetermined.

V lost 7 bases and J 5 bases, leaving 14 bases between the germline ends. Germline V gene lookup returns CDR1 SQVTM and CDR2 ANQGSEA. The CDR3 sequence is 12 residues long. Study findings and constraints: Unlike in mice, where it was clearer, TCR sharing across patients was less clear, possibly HLA-related. Normal skin's resident alphabeta T cells are also sequenced in scalp samples. Normal scalp showed lower clonality than lesional scalp, especially alopecia totalis/universalis.

This receptor was obtained from a human donor with alopecia areata. Sequencing was done on a sample of CD4+ T cells sorted from blood. This chain connects TRBV29-1 to TRBJ2-5, with a possible D match to TRBD2 (6 bases). The DNA for the CDR3 is TGCAGCGGGAGTCGGGGGTTGGAGACCCAGTACTTC. Protein product: CSGSRGLETQYF.